The 4 T cell receptor beta chains below were found in one sample sequenced in a study of sequential checkpoint blockade in melanoma. Generated by immunoSEQ multiplex PCR, the TCRdb table keeps only in-frame clones and is missing some. The table has approximately 28,000 clones, about 83% seen once. Specified treatment: randomized to nivolumab then ipilimumab (arm A) or the reverse (arm B). Here the sequenced sample was CD8+ T cells sorted from blood (inferred from file names), taken from a patient given nivolumab and ipilimumab in sequence. All receptors come from a human donor with melanoma.

The rearrangement links TRBV4-2 to TRBJ2-7, with 14 bases aligning to TRBD2. This CDR3 contains 15 residues. CDR1 and CDR2 (germline): LGHNA, YNFKEQ. Trimming at V came to 4 bases and at J to 6 bases, leaving 5 bases not matched to a gene. DNA for the CDR3: TGTGCCAGCAGCCCGGGGACTAGCGGGAGATCCGAGCAGTACTTC. Amino acids: CASSPGTSGRSEQYF.

This rearrangement joins TRBV28 to TRBJ2-7, with 8 positions matching TRBD2. CDR1 and CDR2 from the germline V gene are MDHEN and SYDVKM. This CDR3 is 16 amino acids long. V lost 3 bases to trimming and J lost 4 bases; unmatched junction nucleotides: 11. The CDR3 nucleotides are TGTGCCAGCAGTTTCAAGAGCGGGAGAAAGACGTACGAGCAGTACTTC. Translating it yields CASSFKSGRKTYEQYF. The entire variable domain, with the rest obtained from reference TRBV28 and TRBJ2-7, is as follows: DVKVTQSSRYLVKRTGEKVFLECVQDMDHENMFWYRQDPGLGLRLIYFSYDVKMKEKGDIPEGYSVSREKKERFSLILESASTNQTSMYLCASSFKSGRKTYEQYFGPGTRLTVT.

The chain uses TRBV29-1 and TRBJ2-7; D may be TRBD2 (5 bases). V lost 0 bases, J lost 1 base, and 13 bases lay in between. Per the germline V gene, CDR1 is SQVTM and CDR2 is ANQGSEA. This CDR3 region has 15 residues. This CDR3 reads CSVEDPGKGSYEQYF. The CDR3 nucleotides read TGCAGCGTTGAAGATCCGGGAAAGGGTTCCTACGAGCAGTACTTC.

J is TRBJ1-5 and V is TRBV18; D possibly corresponds to TRBD1 (5 bases). V gave up 3 bases and J gave up 9 bases, with 21 bases separating them. Germline CDR1 reads KGHSH; CDR2 reads LQKENI. The CDR3 extends over 16 amino acids. The CDR3 here is CASSPSGVIETRPQHF. CDR3 DNA: TGTGCCAGCTCACCTTCGGGGGTCATAGAGACACGGCCCCAGCATTTT.